The sequence of this TCR beta chain was determined in a study of blood T cell repertoires in COVID-19. Across the whole study: COVID-19 samples from acute and convalescent phases originated in the United States, Italy and Spain.

Recruited during active infection, patients (from Seattle) were subsequently followed longitudinally. The CDR3 contains 15 residues. Germline V gene lookup returns CDR1 MNHEY and CDR2 SMNVEV (reference sequence). Trimming cost V 2 bases and J 3 bases, with 11 bases left between them. Original processing notes: Amplifying reference gene primers gave estimates of nucleated cell counts. Clones were sequenced by immunoSEQ multiplex PCR, and TCRdb holds only the in-frame ones, with some missing. V, J and clone size derive from that table, while D and trimming were established from the DNA sequence. This sample carries about 200,000 clones, over 75% of them seen once, and the ten largest clones take 18%.

The TCR comes from a man aged 45-60 years with COVID-19, enrolled during active disease. The chain is built from TRBV27 and TRBJ2-1, with TRBD2 as a possible D gene (6 bases). The material sequenced was peripheral blood. The CDR3 DNA reads TGTGCCAGCAGTTTACGTGGGGGGTTCTACAATGAGCAGTTCTTC. It encodes CASSLRGGFYNEQFF.